This TCR gamma chain came from a study of γδ T cells in repeated Plasmodium falciparum infection. The CDR3 totals 15 residues. The germline V gene has CDR1 GITISATS and CDR2 ISYDGTV (reference sequence). TCRdb reprocessed the multiplex PCR reads using CATT. Of around 27,000 gamma-chain clones in the sample, 1.4% are singletons; the top ten hold roughly 21%. Gammadelta T cells were flow-sorted from PBMC into Vgamma9/Vdelta2+ and Vdelta2-negative populations for bulk analysis. This clone was observed at least ten times. The antigen remains unidentified. The protein recorded in TCRdb matches a much larger clone and deviates from this DNA's translation at residue 13, suggesting a read error; the protein here is obtained by translating the DNA. Points from the study as a whole: Vdelta2-negative gammadelta repertoires, largely Vdelta1+, seemingly showed infection-driven waves of new clonal selection.

The clonotype was recovered from a pool of human donors (malaria-infected and uninfected, not separated). The sample taken for sequencing was gamma-delta T cells from blood. The V gene is given as TRGV9, and no J gene call is available. The DNA for the CDR3 is TGTGCCTTGTGGGTGACAGAGTTGGGCAAAAAAATCGAGGTATTT. It encodes CALWVTELGKKIEVF.